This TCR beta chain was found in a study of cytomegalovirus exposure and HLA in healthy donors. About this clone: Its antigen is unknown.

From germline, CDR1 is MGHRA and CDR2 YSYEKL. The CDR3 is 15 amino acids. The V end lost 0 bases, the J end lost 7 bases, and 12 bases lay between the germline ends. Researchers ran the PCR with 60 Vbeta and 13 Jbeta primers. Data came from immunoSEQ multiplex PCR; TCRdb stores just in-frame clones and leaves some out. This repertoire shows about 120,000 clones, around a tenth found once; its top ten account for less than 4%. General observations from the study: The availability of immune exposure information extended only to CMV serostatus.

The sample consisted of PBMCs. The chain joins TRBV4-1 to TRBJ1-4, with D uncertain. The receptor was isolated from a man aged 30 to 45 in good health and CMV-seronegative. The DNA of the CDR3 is TGCGCCAGCAGCCAAGAGGGGAGAAGGAGTGAAAAACTGTTTTTT. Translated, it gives CASSQEGRRSEKLFF.